These 13 T cell receptor beta chains share one sample of origin, sequenced in a study of memory CD4+ T cells and cytomegalovirus serostatus. Single viable CD3+CD4+CD8-CD45RO+ cells were sorted as the memory CD4+ T cells. Using immunoSEQ multiplex PCR, the repertoire was profiled, and TCRdb retains in-frame clones only, with some absent. The profile shows about 59,000 clones, over 60% of them singletons. The sequenced sample was memory CD4+ T cells from blood. The source is an adult in good health and CMV-seronegative. Some clones in this sample may be carry-over from other donors' samples.

A few counts support this clone. The J gene is TRBJ1-2, the V gene TRBV7-9, with no clear D. The ends were cut back, 6 bases at V and 4 bases at J, with 9 bases in the middle. Germline CDR1 and CDR2: SEHNR and FQNEAQ (reference sequence). The CDR3 runs 12 residues. The CDR3 sequence: CASSPQRYGYTF. The CDR3 nucleotides are TGTGCCAGCAGTCCTCAACGCTATGGCTACACCTTC.

J is TRBJ2-7 and V is TRBV19, with 7 bases fitting TRBD1. Germline V lookup: CDR1 LNHDA, CDR2 SQIVND (reference sequence). V shed 4 bases, J shed 2 bases, and the junction held 5 bases outside the gene matches. This CDR3 is 14 amino acids long. CDR3 in amino acids: CASSTRDSPYEQYF. The CDR3 region has the DNA TGTGCCAGTAGTACCCGGGACAGTCCCTACGAGCAGTACTTC.

The V and J genes are TRBV11-1 and TRBJ2-5; TRBD2 might be the D (5 bases). The CDR3 has 18 amino acids. The V and J ends lost 5 bases and 1 base respectively, with 23 bases between them. From germline, CDR1 is SGHAT and CDR2 FQDESV (reference sequence). CDR3 residues: CASSRDLPLASFQETQYF. In DNA, the CDR3 is TGTGCCAGCAGCCGTGATCTCCCTCTAGCCAGTTTCCAAGAGACCCAGTACTTC. Combining the CDR3 with reference TRBV11-1 and TRBJ2-5 gives the whole variable domain EAEVAQSPRYKITEKSQAVAFWCDPISGHATLYWYRQILGQGPELLVQFQDESVVDDSQLPKDRFSAERLKGVDSTLKIQPAELGDSAMYLCASSRDLPLASFQETQYFGPGTRLLVL.

The V gene is TRBV28, the J gene TRBJ1-5, with D maybe TRBD1 (6 bases). Trimming took off 7 bases at V and 4 bases at J, with 17 bases between the two ends. Germline V gives CDR1 MDHEN, CDR2 SYDVKM. The CDR3 contains 15 residues. The chain's CDR3 is CASKGGATGNQPQHF. CDR3 nucleotide sequence: TGTGCCAGCAAGGGGGGAGCGACTGGGAATCAGCCCCAGCATTTT. Drawing the rest from reference TRBV28 and TRBJ1-5, the complete variable domain is DVKVTQSSRYLVKRTGEKVFLECVQDMDHENMFWYRQDPGLGLRLIYFSYDVKMKEKGDIPEGYSVSREKKERFSLILESASTNQTSMYLCASKGGATGNQPQHFGDGTRLSIL.

The chain has TRBV5-5 and TRBJ2-1; D perhaps matches TRBD1 (5 bases). The CDR3 spans 17 residues. Germline CDR1 SGHKS, CDR2 YYEKEE (reference sequence). The germline V and J ends were trimmed by 1 base and 0 bases, with 14 bases remaining between them. The DNA of the CDR3 is TGTGCCAGCAGCTTGCACCAAGACAGATTCTCCTACAATGAGCAGTTCTTC. Residues: CASSLHQDRFSYNEQFF.

This sequence joins TRBV7-2 and TRBJ2-1; tentatively, D is TRBD2 (5 bases). Germline V gene sequence: CDR1 SGHTA, CDR2 FQGNSA. Deletions cut 6 bases from V and 9 bases from J, with 12 bases between. This CDR3 comprises 12 residues. The DNA for the CDR3 is TGTGCCAGCAGAGGACGGGCGGGTGAGCAGTTCTTC. This codes for CASRGRAGEQFF.

This clone was observed a few times. The chain combines TRBV30 with TRBJ1-4; D not resolved. Germline-derived CDR1 and CDR2 are GTSNPN and SVGIG (reference sequence). This CDR3 is built from 14 residues. V was clipped by 4 bases and J by 5 bases, with 14 bases between them. The DNA for the CDR3 is TGTGCCTGGACGCGCCCGCTCCGAAATGAAAAACTGTTTTTT. Residues: CAWTRPLRNEKLFF. Looking up the rest from reference TRBV30 and TRBJ1-4 gives the full variable domain: SQTIHQWPATLVQPVGSPLSLECTVEGTSNPNLYWYRQAAGRGLQLLFYSVGIGQISSEVPQNLSASRPQDRQFILSSKKLLLSDSGFYLCAWTRPLRNEKLFFGSGTQLSVL.

This clone was recorded a few times. V is TRBV2 and J is TRBJ2-7, with 10 bases identical to TRBD2. Trimming at V came to 6 bases and at J to 3 bases, leaving 5 bases not matched to a gene. The CDR3 has 14 amino acids. The germline gives CDR1 SNHLY, CDR2 FYNNEI. This CDR3 is CASRERTSGYEQYF. The CDR3 DNA reads TGTGCCAGCAGAGAAAGGACTAGCGGCTACGAGCAGTACTTC. Variable domain in full (rest from reference TRBV2 and TRBJ2-7): EPEVTQTPSHQVTQMGQEVILRCVPISNHLYFYWYRQILGQKVEFLVSFYNNEISEKSEIFDDQFSVERPDGSNFTLKIRSTKLEDSAMYFCASRERTSGYEQYFGPGTRLTVT.

This chain links TRBV5-5 with TRBJ1-4, with 7 nucleotides matching TRBD1. The V gene's germline CDR1 is SGHKS and CDR2 YYEKEE (reference sequence). V lost 1 base, J lost 2 bases, and 5 bases stayed unmatched. The CDR3 is 16 residues long. The CDR3 bases are TGTGCCAGCAGCTTGTACAGGGGAGAGACTAATGAAAAACTGTTTTTT. This translates into CASSLYRGETNEKLFF.

The chain recombines TRBV10-1 with TRBJ2-7; D is uncertain. V gave up 3 bases and J gave up 3 bases, with 9 bases separating them. Germline V gene sequence: CDR1 WNHNN, CDR2 SYGVQD (reference sequence). The CDR3 totals 13 residues. DNA of the CDR3: TGCGCCAGCAGTGAAAGGCCGGACTACGAGCAGTACTTC. This sequence encodes CASSERPDYEQYF.

The chain links TRBV11-2 to TRBJ1-4; weak D call: TRBD1 (5 bases). This CDR3 spans 15 amino acids. Per germline, CDR1 SGHAT and CDR2 FQNNGV. V was clipped by 2 bases and J by 5 bases, with 12 bases between them. Here the CDR3 DNA reads TGTGCCAGCAGCTTAAGGTGGAGGGGAAATGAAAAACTGTTTTTT. Encoded protein: CASSLRWRGNEKLFF.

This clone was recorded only once. At the DNA level, this CDR3 is encoded by other sequences in the same sample as well. J is TRBJ1-1 and V is TRBV30; D is possibly TRBD1 (6 bases). V lost 2 bases to trimming and J lost 1 base, with 8 bases between them. The CDR3 contains 13 residues. Per the germline V gene, CDR1 is GTSNPN and CDR2 is SVGIG (reference sequence). CDR3 loop: CAWSKGGNTEAFF. The CDR3 DNA is TGTGCCTGGAGTAAAGGGGGGAACACTGAAGCTTTCTTT. Full variable domain (missing parts from reference TRBV30 and TRBJ1-1): SQTIHQWPATLVQPVGSPLSLECTVEGTSNPNLYWYRQAAGRGLQLLFYSVGIGQISSEVPQNLSASRPQDRQFILSSKKLLLSDSGFYLCAWSKGGNTEAFFGQGTRLTVV.

The V gene is TRBV28, the J gene TRBJ1-5; D gene unclear. The CDR3 contains 16 residues. CDR1 MDHEN and CDR2 SYDVKM come from the germline V gene. The V and J ends lost 6 bases and 0 bases respectively, with 15 bases between them. The DNA for the CDR3 is TGTGCCAGCAGCTCTAGGTCCTTTTATAGCAATCAGCCCCAGCATTTT. As protein: CASSSRSFYSNQPQHF.